The 10 T cell receptor beta chains below were found in one sample sequenced in a study of cytomegalovirus exposure and HLA in healthy donors. PCR employed 60 Vbeta and 13 Jbeta primers. The table came from immunoSEQ multiplex PCR; TCRdb's copy has only in-frame clones and leaves some out. The sample holds about 190,000 clones, roughly 79% seen once. The sample was PBMCs. The receptors stem from a woman younger than 30 in good health and CMV-seronegative.

V usage is TRBV7-2 and J usage is TRBJ1-2, with D tentatively TRBD1 (6 bases). Germline lookup yields CDR1 SGHTA and CDR2 FQGNSA. This CDR3 region has 15 residues. Trimming took 7 bases from V and 3 from J, leaving 18 bases between them. CDR3 amino acids: CASTSGGGFYYGYTF. The CDR3 DNA follows: TGTGCCAGCACCTCGGGGGGCGGGTTCTACTATGGCTACACCTTC.

This sequence joins TRBV9 and TRBJ1-6; tentatively, D is TRBD1 (6 bases). V gave up 4 bases and J gave up 6 bases, with 17 bases separating them. This CDR3 is built from 16 residues. CDR1 SGDLS and CDR2 YYNGEE come from the germline V gene. The DNA of the CDR3 is TGTGCCAGCAGCACTGGACAGTTTAGGCTTAATTCACCCCTCCACTTT. Residues: CASSTGQFRLNSPLHF.

The sample holds a few counts of this clone. The chain has TRBV9 and TRBJ2-1, with 7 bases identical to TRBD1. Germline values: CDR1 SGDLS, CDR2 YYNGEE. V lost 3 bases, J lost 0 bases, and 6 bases stayed unmatched. CDR3 length: 16 residues. The CDR3 coding sequence is TGTGCCAGCAGCGGATTACAGGGGTACTCCTACAATGAGCAGTTCTTC. It codes for CASSGLQGYSYNEQFF. Supplemented by reference TRBV9 and TRBJ2-1, the full variable domain reads DSGVTQTPKHLITATGQRVTLRCSPRSGDLSVYWYQQSLDQGLQFLIQYYNGEERAKGNILERFSAQQFPDLHSELNLSSLELGDSALYFCASSGLQGYSYNEQFFGPGTRLTVL.

This chain uses TRBV6-1 with TRBJ2-7; 7 bases align to TRBD1. J lost 1 base, V lost 5 bases, and 2 bases had no gene match. The CDR3 is 13 residues long. Germline CDR1 is MNHNS and CDR2 is SASEGT. CDR3 DNA sequence: TGTGCCAGCAGTTGGGACAGTTCCTACGAGCAGTACTTC. This gives the protein CASSWDSSYEQYF.

The V and J genes are TRBV25-1 and TRBJ1-4; 10 bases align to TRBD1. Trimming removed 3 bases from V and 2 bases from J; junction bases left unmatched: 3. CDR3 length: 16 amino acids. Per germline, CDR1 MGHDK and CDR2 SYGVNS. The CDR3 reads CASSEGQGMTNEKLFF. CDR3 bases: TGTGCCAGCAGTGAGGGACAGGGGATGACTAATGAAAAACTGTTTTTT.

The V call is TRBV21-1, the J call TRBJ2-1; TRBD1 reflects the table's D call only, with no check against the DNA. TRBV21-1 is listed as a pseudogene. CDR3 length: 14 amino acids. This chain's CDR3 is CASSGTARYNEQFF. The CDR3 DNA is TGTGCCAGCAGTGGGACAGCGAGGTACAATGAGCAGTTCTTC.

The J gene is TRBJ1-2, the V gene TRBV27; D is perhaps TRBD1 (6 bases). The CDR3 totals 17 residues. V was shortened by 6 bases and J by 2 bases, with 22 bases between the two germline ends. The germline V gene has CDR1 MNHEY and CDR2 SMNVEV (reference sequence). CDR3 sequence reads: CASRSTRGPTPNYGYTF. As DNA, the CDR3 is TGTGCCAGCAGATCCACGCGGGGGCCCACCCCCAACTATGGCTACACCTTC.

The genes are TRBV6-6 and TRBJ1-6, with D unclear. Germline V gene data show CDR1 as MNHNY and CDR2 as SVGAGI (reference sequence). The CDR3 runs 15 residues. The V end lost 6 bases, the J end lost 7 bases, and 16 bases lay between the germline ends. The CDR3 here is CASSHPGGLNSPLHF. The CDR3 DNA reads as TGTGCCAGCAGCCATCCTGGTGGGCTGAATTCACCCCTCCACTTT.

Points on this clone: A read error may produce the germline difference seen at one junction end. V is TRBV7-9 and J is TRBJ1-5; TRBD1 aligns across 8 bases. Germline V CDR1 and CDR2: SEHNR, FQNEAQ (reference sequence). The CDR3 runs to 15 residues. CDR3 DNA: TGTTCCAGCAGTAAGACAGGGGATAGCAATCAGCCCCAGCATTTT. This gives the protein CSSSKTGDSNQPQHF.

The chain combines TRBV25-1 with TRBJ1-5, with a possible D match to TRBD1 (5 bases). V gave up 5 bases and J gave up 7 bases, with 18 bases separating them. The CDR3 consists of 15 residues. In germline, CDR1 is MGHDK, CDR2 SYGVNS. The CDR3 loop is CASSPERASGQPQHF. In DNA form, the CDR3 reads TGTGCCAGCAGTCCTGAAAGGGCATCAGGGCAGCCCCAGCATTTT.